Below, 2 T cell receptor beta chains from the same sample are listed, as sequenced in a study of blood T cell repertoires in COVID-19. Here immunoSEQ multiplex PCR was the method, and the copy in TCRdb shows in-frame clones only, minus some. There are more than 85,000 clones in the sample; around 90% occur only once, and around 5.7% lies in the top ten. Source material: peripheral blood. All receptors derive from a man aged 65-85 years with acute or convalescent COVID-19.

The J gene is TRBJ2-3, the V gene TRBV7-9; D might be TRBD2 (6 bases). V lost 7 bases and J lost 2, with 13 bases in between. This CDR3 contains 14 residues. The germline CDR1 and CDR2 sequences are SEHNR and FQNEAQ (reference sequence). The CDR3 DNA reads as TGTGCCAGCATGAGAAGGGACTTCACAGATACGCAGTATTTT. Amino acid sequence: CASMRRDFTDTQYF.

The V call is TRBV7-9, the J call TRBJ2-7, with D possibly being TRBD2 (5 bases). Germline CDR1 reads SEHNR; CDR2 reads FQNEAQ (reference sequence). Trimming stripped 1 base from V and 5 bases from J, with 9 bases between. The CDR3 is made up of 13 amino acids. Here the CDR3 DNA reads TGTGCCAGCAGCTTAGAACTAGGAGACGAGCAGTACTTC. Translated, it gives CASSLELGDEQYF.